Presented here are 28 T cell receptor beta chains from one specimen sequenced in a study of regulatory T cells in long-lasting Graves disease. Relying on iRepertoire HTBI primers and Arm-PCR of CDR3 regions, the team built TCR beta libraries. TCRdb reanalysed the multiplex PCR reads using MiXCR and keeps one entry per CDR3 protein. The sample yields approximately 490,000 distinct CDR3 sequences, 15% to 20% seen once. Specified time point: newly diagnosed GD, antithyroid drugs for less than 3 months. Preparation of the TCR library used RNA extracted from PBMCs. This sample was shared with a second study, whose subject was T cells in Graves' hyperthyroidism and ophthalmopathy.

This material consisted of peripheral blood mononuclear cells (PBMCs), taken at new diagnosis, from a patient treated with antithyroid drugs. The source of these receptors is a man aged 35 to 55 with Graves disease.

This clonotype occurred many times. The V call is TRBV5-1, the J call TRBJ2-1; TRBD1 is a possible D gene (5 bases). V dropped 4 bases and J dropped 3 bases, with 20 bases sitting between them. This CDR3 has 17 amino acids. The germline CDR1 and CDR2 sequences are SGHRS and YFSETQ. CDR3 nucleotide sequence: TGCGCCAGCAGCAAATGGTCCGTCAGGGCCCACTACAATGAGCAGTTCTTC. Its protein is CASSKWSVRAHYNEQFF.

This clonotype has ten or more counts. The J gene is TRBJ2-1, the V gene TRBV2; D perhaps matches TRBD1 (5 bases). Trimming removed 4 bases at V and 7 bases at J, with 8 bases between. The CDR3 contains 12 residues. CDR1 SNHLY and CDR2 FYNNEI come from the germline V gene. As DNA, the CDR3 is TGTGCCAGCAGTGGCCAGGGAAATGAGCAGTTCTTC. It yields the protein CASSGQGNEQFF.

This clonotype was detected once. Given a much more abundant clone one base away, this may be a read error. The chain is built from TRBV11-3 and TRBJ2-1; the match to TRBD2 covers 8 bases. CDR1 is SGHNT and CDR2 is YENEEA in the germline V gene. The CDR3 is 12 amino acids. V lost 5 bases to trimming and J lost 12 bases; unmatched junction nucleotides: 6. CDR3 sequence reads: CASSTSGSGQFF. The CDR3 DNA reads TGTGCCAGCAGCACCAGCGGGAGCGGGCAGTTCTTC. The variable domain in full, with the rest retrieved from reference TRBV11-3 and TRBJ2-1, is EAGVVQSPRYKIIEKKQPVAFWCNPISGHNTLYWYLQNLGQGPELLIRYENEEAVDDSQLPKDRFSAERLKGVDSTLKIQPAELGDSAVYLCASSTSGSGQFFGPGTRLTVL.

The chain has TRBV20-1 and TRBJ2-3; D is unresolved. The CDR3 loop spans 15 amino acids. CDR1 is DFQATT, CDR2 SNEGSKA, per germline (reference sequence). The V gene lost 0 bases and the J gene lost 3 bases, with 13 bases spanning the gap. The CDR3 region is CSARDRMEWTDTQYF. The CDR3 DNA is TGCAGTGCTAGAGATCGGATGGAGTGGACAGATACGCAGTATTTT.

This clonotype was picked up many times. The chain couples TRBV3-1 to TRBJ1-5; maybe TRBD1 (5 bases). CDR1 LGHDT and CDR2 YNNKEL come from the germline V gene (reference sequence). The CDR3 spans 14 residues. Trimming left V 9 bases short and J 10 bases short, with 22 bases between. This CDR3 is CARRGLRVITPQHF. CDR3 DNA sequence: TGTGCCAGGCGGGGACTTAGAGTAATAACCCCCCAGCATTTT.

This chain links TRBV2 with TRBJ2-2; 11 bases align to TRBD2. This CDR3 spans 16 amino acids. Germline assignment: CDR1 SNHLY and CDR2 FYNNEI. The V gene end was trimmed by 6 bases and the J gene end by 4 bases; junction bases not matched to a gene: 7. CDR3 bases: TGTGCCAGCAGGAAACTAGCGGGAGCGGTCACCGGGGAGCTGTTTTTT. Its protein is CASRKLAGAVTGELFF.

This clonotype was seen many times. The chain combines TRBV28 with TRBJ2-7; 8 bases match TRBD1. The CDR3 runs 14 residues. V lost 6 bases and J lost 7; bases outside the gene matches: 11. Germline CDR1 and CDR2: MDHEN and SYDVKM. Here the CDR3 DNA reads TGTGCCAGCAGAAATCCGGACAGGGCCTGGGAGCAGTACTTC. Protein: CASRNPDRAWEQYF.

In its sample, this clonotype was seen many times. The chain links TRBV2 to TRBJ2-2; possibly TRBD2 for D (6 bases). V was trimmed by 8 bases and J by 7 bases, leaving 14 bases between them. The CDR3 extends over 13 amino acids. The germline CDR1 and CDR2 sequences are SNHLY and FYNNEI. The CDR3 loop reads CASAGSWGGELFF. The CDR3, as DNA: TGTGCCAGCGCGGGGTCTTGGGGCGGGGAGCTGTTTTTT.

This clonotype was recorded many times. J is TRBJ2-7 and V is TRBV20-1; 11 bases match TRBD2. CDR1 is DFQATT, CDR2 SNEGSKA, per germline (reference sequence). This CDR3 region has 14 residues. J lost 2 bases, V lost 7 bases, and 7 bases had no gene match. CDR3 DNA: TGCAGTGTCAGAACTAGCGGGAGCACCTACGAGCAGTACTTC. Translated, it gives CSVRTSGSTYEQYF.

In this sample, this clonotype turned up a few times. The chain joins TRBV19 to TRBJ2-2; possible D gene TRBD2, 6 bases. Germline-derived CDR1 and CDR2 are LNHDA and SQIVND (reference sequence). Trimming took off 7 bases at V and 0 bases at J, with 12 bases between the two ends. This CDR3 spans 15 amino acids. This CDR3 reads CASIGGFSNTGELFF. The CDR3 coding sequence is TGTGCCAGTATCGGGGGTTTCTCGAACACCGGGGAGCTGTTTTTT.

The chain uses TRBV15 and TRBJ1-5, with D unclear. Between the trimmed V and J ends, which lost 0 bases and 6 bases, there was a span of 6 bases. Germline CDR1 reads LNHNV; CDR2 reads YYDKDF (reference sequence). This CDR3 is 13 amino acids long. Here the CDR3 reads CATSREVGQPQHF. In DNA, the CDR3 is TGTGCCACCAGCAGAGAGGTCGGTCAGCCCCAGCATTTT.

This clonotype has a count of ten or more. V is TRBV6-5 and J is TRBJ2-7; possibly TRBD2 for D (6 bases). Germline V gives CDR1 MNHEY, CDR2 SVGAGI. Trimming left V 2 bases short and J 4 bases short, with 12 bases between. The length of the CDR3 is 14 residues. For the CDR3, the DNA is TGTGCCAGCAGTTACGGGGGGATCGGATACGAGCAGTACTTC. Translation: CASSYGGIGYEQYF.

This clonotype was seen ten or more times. The V call is TRBV19, the J call TRBJ1-2; 9 bases match TRBD1. After removal of 4 bases from V and 4 bases from J, the junction contained 4 bases not matched to a gene. This CDR3 is built from 14 residues. CDR1 and CDR2 (germline): LNHDA, SQIVND (reference sequence). CDR3 in DNA: TGTGCCAGTAGTACAGGACAGGGGATCTATGGCTACACCTTC. It translates to CASSTGQGIYGYTF.

V and J are TRBV4-1 and TRBJ2-2, with 15 bases aligning to TRBD2. Germline V gene lookup returns CDR1 MGHRA and CDR2 YSYEKL. This CDR3 has 17 residues. The junction had 7 bases not matched to a gene; V was cut back by 4 bases and J by 7 bases. This chain's CDR3 is CASSRGLAGGGFGELFF. The CDR3 bases are TGCGCCAGCAGCCGAGGACTAGCGGGAGGGGGGTTCGGGGAGCTGTTTTTT.

In this sample, this clonotype turned up many times. The V call is TRBV2, the J call TRBJ1-1; maybe TRBD1 (5 bases). This CDR3 comprises 15 residues. Deletions cut 4 bases from V and 5 bases from J, with 17 bases between. Germline V gene sequence: CDR1 SNHLY, CDR2 FYNNEI. The DNA for the CDR3 is TGTGCCAGCAGTGGCGGTCGACGGGGGGGAACTGAAGCTTTCTTT. Its protein product is CASSGGRRGGTEAFF.

Many counts were recorded for this clonotype. The V call is TRBV2, the J call TRBJ2-7; D remains unclear. From germline, CDR1 is SNHLY and CDR2 FYNNEI. The CDR3 covers 14 residues. V was trimmed by 7 bases and J by 6 bases, leaving 19 bases between them. The CDR3 sequence is CASTTATGASEQYF. CDR3 nucleotide sequence: TGTGCCAGCACAACGGCGACCGGTGCCTCCGAGCAGTACTTC.

The chain employs TRBV5-1 and TRBJ2-2; D gene unclear. CDR1 is SGHRS, CDR2 YFSETQ, per germline. Trimming removed 7 bases at V and 0 bases at J, with 13 bases between. The CDR3 is 15 amino acids. The CDR3 loop reads CASAEAQTNTGELFF. In DNA, the CDR3 is TGCGCCAGCGCTGAGGCACAGACGAACACCGGGGAGCTGTTTTTT. Full variable domain (remainder filled in from reference TRBV5-1 and TRBJ2-2): KAGVTQTPRYLIKTRGQQVTLSCSPISGHRSVSWYQQTPGQGLQFLFEYFSETQRNKGNFPGRFSGRQFSNSRSEMNVSTLELGDSALYLCASAEAQTNTGELFFGEGSRLTVL.

This clonotype was counted between two and nine times. The chain uses TRBV20-1 and TRBJ2-3; TRBD1 is a possible D gene (7 bases). V lost 5 bases, J lost 2 bases, and 17 bases lay in between. The CDR3 extends over 15 amino acids. From germline, CDR1 is DFQATT and CDR2 SNEGSKA (reference sequence). This CDR3 is CSALKGAGHTDTQYF. The CDR3 DNA follows: TGCAGTGCTTTAAAGGGGGCGGGACACACAGATACGCAGTATTTT.

This clonotype was counted a few times. The chain joins TRBV27 to TRBJ1-2; D ambiguous. The CDR3 is 14 amino acids. Germline-derived CDR1 and CDR2 are MNHEY and SMNVEV (reference sequence). The V end was cut by 7 bases, the J end by 5 bases, with 17 bases between. CDR3 protein: CASTTYLGGYGYTF. The CDR3 region has the DNA TGTGCCAGCACAACCTACTTGGGAGGTTATGGCTACACCTTC.

The chain has TRBV11-2 and TRBJ1-3; 7 bases are shared with TRBD1. The CDR3 runs 17 residues. The germline gives CDR1 SGHAT, CDR2 FQNNGV. The V segment lost 1 base and the J segment 0 bases; nucleotides outside the gene matches: 6. The CDR3 region is CASSLGPGQFSGNTIYF. In nucleotides, the CDR3 is TGTGCCAGCAGCTTAGGCCCGGGACAGTTCTCTGGAAACACCATATATTTT. Based on the CDR3 plus reference TRBV11-2 and TRBJ1-3, the full variable domain is EAGVAQSPRYKIIEKRQSVAFWCNPISGHATLYWYQQILGQGPKLLIQFQNNGVVDDSQLPKDRFSAERLKGVDSTLKIQPAKLEDSAVYLCASSLGPGQFSGNTIYFGEGSWLTVV.

The rearrangement links TRBV4-2 to TRBJ2-7, with D uncertain. Germline-derived CDR1 and CDR2 are LGHNA and YNFKEQ. V was clipped by 1 base and J by 1 base, with 8 bases between them. This CDR3 has 14 residues. The CDR3 nucleotides are TGTGCCAGCAGCCAAGGAGGACCGTCCTACGAGCAGTACTTC. Its protein is CASSQGGPSYEQYF.

This clonotype was found once. A much larger clone is a single base away; this may be a read error. The chain couples TRBV3-1 to TRBJ1-1; 7 nucleotides align to TRBD1. There are 16 residues in the CDR3. In germline, CDR1 is LGHDT, CDR2 YNNKEL (reference sequence). The CDR3 region is CASSDLPGTANTEALF. The CDR3 coding sequence is TGTGCCAGCAGCGACCTCCCCGGGACAGCGAACACTGAAGCTCTCTTT.

This clonotype was detected only a few times. An end of the junction differs from the germline gene, which may be a read error. This chain connects TRBV28 to TRBJ2-4, with 9 bases identical to TRBD2. The CDR3 totals 12 residues. The V gene's germline CDR1 is MDHEN and CDR2 SYDVKM. The CDR3 bases are TGTGCCAGCACTGGGGACCTTAGCGGGAGAGAGTTC. It codes for CASTGDLSGREF.

The table lists this clonotype with many counts. The rearrangement links TRBV2 to TRBJ2-1; D call uncertain. The germline V and J ends were trimmed by 3 bases and 7 bases, with 16 bases remaining between them. The germline gives CDR1 SNHLY, CDR2 FYNNEI. The CDR3 runs 15 residues. DNA of the CDR3: TGTGCCAGCAGTGATACGTTGTCGGGTCCGAATGAGCAGTTCTTC. This sequence encodes CASSDTLSGPNEQFF.

The genes are TRBV11-3 and TRBJ1-2; 9 positions agree with TRBD1. The CDR3 loop spans 16 amino acids. The ends lost 4 bases at V and 0 bases at J; junction bases unmatched: 6. Germline CDR1 is SGHNT and CDR2 is YENEEA. CDR3 loop: CASSSYRGPTNYGYTF. DNA of the CDR3: TGTGCCAGCAGCTCGTACAGGGGGCCCACTAACTATGGCTACACCTTC.

This clonotype was counted a few times. The V gene is TRBV15, the J gene TRBJ2-7; 7 bases map to TRBD1. Germline V gene sequence: CDR1 LNHNV, CDR2 YYDKDF (reference sequence). This CDR3 contains 15 residues. V gave up 0 bases and J gave up 5 bases; unmatched junction bases: 7. The CDR3 sequence is CATSRDQGVTDEQYF. The CDR3 nucleotides are TGTGCCACCAGCAGAGATCAGGGGGTGACGGACGAGCAGTACTTC.

This clonotype was found many times. V is TRBV7-9 and J is TRBJ2-7; D may correspond to TRBD1 or TRBD2 (5 bases each). Germline values: CDR1 SEHNR, CDR2 FQNEAQ (reference sequence). The CDR3 sequence is 17 residues long. Trimming took 5 bases from V and 0 from J, leaving 20 bases between them. Written as DNA, the CDR3 is TGTGCCAGCAGCGTCCGGGACGGATTTAGGAGCTCCTACGAGCAGTACTTC. Translation: CASSVRDGFRSSYEQYF.

The genes are TRBV30 and TRBJ2-1; D perhaps matches TRBD2 (6 bases). V was cut by 4 bases and J by 5 bases, with 15 bases left in between. The CDR3 runs to 14 residues. Germline CDR1 and CDR2: GTSNPN and SVGIG (reference sequence). In nucleotides, the CDR3 is TGTGCCTGGATACCCAGCGGGCTTCACAATGAGCAGTTCTTC. Its translation: CAWIPSGLHNEQFF.